This TCR beta chain was profiled in a study of cytomegalovirus exposure and HLA in healthy donors. Points from the study as a whole: In vitro work confirmed that a few CMV-associated chains recognize CMV antigens. Among TCR beta chains of equal frequency, HLA-associated ones were more clonally expanded in a later analysis.

In regard to this clone: No antigen is known for it. Other DNA sequences from this sample encode an identical CDR3 as well.

With 60 Vbeta and 13 Jbeta primers, the PCR was carried out. Methods used by the authors: In a later analysis, some 10 million of approximately 81 million unique beta chains occurred in at least two donors. Produced via immunoSEQ multiplex PCR; TCRdb's table is partial and in-frame only. V, J and clone size are those of that table, while D and trimming were read from the DNA. Found here are around 150,000 clones, about 61% of them singletons; the top ten hold around 1.9%. This CDR3 has 14 amino acids. V trimming: 5 bases; J trimming: 2 bases; junction bases outside the gene matches: 0. In germline, CDR1 is LNHDA, CDR2 SQIVND (reference sequence).

This sequence joins TRBV19 and TRBJ1-5; 10 bases match TRBD1. What was sequenced was PBMCs. The origin of this receptor is a male donor in good health and CMV-seronegative. Written as DNA, the CDR3 is TGTGCCAGTAGTGGGACAGGGGGCAATCAGCCCCAGCATTTT. It encodes CASSGTGGNQPQHF.